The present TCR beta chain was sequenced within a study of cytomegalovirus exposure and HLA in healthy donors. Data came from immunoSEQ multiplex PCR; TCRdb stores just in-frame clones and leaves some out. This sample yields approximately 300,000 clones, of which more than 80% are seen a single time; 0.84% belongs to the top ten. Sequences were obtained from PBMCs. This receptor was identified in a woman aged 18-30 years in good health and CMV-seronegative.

CDR3 region: CASSPGTGVHEQYF. The CDR3 DNA follows: TGTGCCAGCAGCCCCGGGACAGGGGTTCACGAGCAGTACTTC. The chain recombines TRBV7-6 with TRBJ2-7; 10 nucleotides align to TRBD1. The V and J ends lost 5 bases and 5 bases, in that order; junction bases with no gene match: 6. Germline V CDR1 and CDR2: SGHVS, FNYEAQ. The CDR3 runs 14 residues.